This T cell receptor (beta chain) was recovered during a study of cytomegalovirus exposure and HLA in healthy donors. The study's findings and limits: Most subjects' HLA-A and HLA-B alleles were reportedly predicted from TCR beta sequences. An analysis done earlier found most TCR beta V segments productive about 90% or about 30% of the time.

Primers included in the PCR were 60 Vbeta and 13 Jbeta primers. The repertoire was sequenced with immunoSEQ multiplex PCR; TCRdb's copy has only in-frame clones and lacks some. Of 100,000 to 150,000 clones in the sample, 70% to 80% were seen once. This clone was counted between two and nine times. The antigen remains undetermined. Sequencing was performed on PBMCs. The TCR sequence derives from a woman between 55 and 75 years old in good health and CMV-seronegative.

The CDR3: CASSTRFYGKNNEQFF. CDR3 DNA: TGTGCCAGCAGCACCCGCTTTTACGGGAAAAACAATGAGCAGTTCTTC. The chain combines TRBV28 with TRBJ2-1, with D perhaps TRBD2 (5 bases). This CDR3 spans 16 amino acids. V was pared by 6 bases and J by 5 bases, with 20 bases between. The germline V gene encodes CDR1 MDHEN and CDR2 SYDVKM.